This T cell receptor beta chain was retrieved from a study of T-cell memory formation after mild COVID-19. V dropped 8 bases and J dropped 3 bases, with 17 bases sitting between them. Per germline, CDR1 DFQATT and CDR2 SNEGSKA (reference sequence). The CDR3 totals 14 residues. The TCR alpha and TCR beta cDNA libraries, bearing sample barcodes and UMIs, were generated by 5'RACE using constant-segment primers. A single record per CDR3 protein comes from TCRdb applying MiXCR to the 5' RACE reads. The sample comprises some 260,000 distinct CDR3 sequences, less than 20% of which are singletons, and approximately 3.5% rests with the top ten.

Source material: PBMCs or a T cell subset sorted from them (not recorded which). The sequence derives from a man younger than 35 who had mild COVID-19 (a few samples of this study predate the infection). Cell type and time point are not known. This rearrangement joins TRBV20-1 to TRBJ2-1, with D possibly TRBD2 on 7 matching bases. DNA of the CDR3: TGCAGTCCCGTTAAGGGGGGGGGCTACAATGAGCAGTTCTTC. Translated, it gives CSPVKGGGYNEQFF.